This T cell receptor (beta chain) came from a study of CD8 T cells in Susac syndrome. The patients serving as multiple sclerosis controls were treatment-naive. They had stable or active relapsing-remitting disease and fulfilled revised McDonald criteria. An amount of RNA that ranged from 0.5 to 1 ug was reverse transcribed with random hexamers. Amplification of TCR beta CDR3 across 54 Vbeta and 13 Jbeta was performed with immunoSEQ multiplex PCR. Via MiXCR, TCRdb re-called the immunoSEQ multiplex PCR reads, giving one row per CDR3 protein. The sample lists about 210,000 distinct CDR3 sequences, more than 85% seen once, with 0.07% to 0.095% in the top ten. The receptor was derived from a human donor with multiple sclerosis. Sequences were obtained from CD4+ T cells from PBMCs.

CDR3 amino acids: CSALRASDEQFF. As DNA, the CDR3 is TGCAGTGCCCTTCGCGCCAGCGATGAGCAGTTCTTC. V usage is TRBV20-1 and J usage is TRBJ2-1; unclear D gene. The V and J ends lost 6 bases and 8 bases respectively, with 14 bases between them. The CDR3 sequence is 12 residues long. CDR1 and CDR2 (germline): DFQATT, SNEGSKA (reference sequence).